This TCR beta chain was sequenced during a study of blood T cells in healthy people across ages. Study outcomes and limitations: Naive T cell percentage and TCR beta diversity correlated strongly. Long-lived and aged donors differed, with more naive CD4+ cells and higher diversity in the long-lived.

A second PCR of 7 to 11 cycles used a sample-barcoded 5' primer and a J-beta primer mix. The study obtained at least 2.5 million CDR3-containing paired-end reads from every sample. Each CDR3 protein is one row after TCRdb ran MiXCR on the 5' RACE reads. The profile covers hundreds of thousands of distinct CDR3 sequences, with around 45% appearing a single time and 25% to 35% taken by the ten largest. At least 5.5 micrograms of total RNA were extracted per sample. V dropped 5 bases and J dropped 7; count of bases not matched to a gene: 5. The V gene's germline CDR1 is DFQATT and CDR2 SNEGSKA (reference sequence). CDR3 size: 14 residues. Points on this clonotype: Antigen specificity is unknown.

The sequence was obtained from a woman between 55 and 75 years old in good health. Source material: blood. V is TRBV20-1 and J is TRBJ2-1, with 13 nucleotides matching TRBD2. CDR3 region: CSAVGLAGVNEQFF. In DNA, the CDR3 is TGCAGTGCTGTCGGACTAGCGGGAGTTAATGAGCAGTTCTTC.